The subject of this entry is one T cell receptor beta chain. This entry is derived from a study of T cell changes during pregnancy in multiple sclerosis. Using immunoSEQ multiplex PCR, the repertoire was profiled, and TCRdb retains in-frame clones only, with some absent. This repertoire shows about 40,000 clones, roughly 90% found once; its top ten account for 7.8%. The clonotype originates from a female donor with multiple sclerosis, enrolled in a pregnancy study. The starting material was CD8+ T cells from peripheral blood mononuclear cells, obtained before pregnancy.

The CDR3: CASSLSGRAGYNEQFF. Here the CDR3 DNA reads TGTGCCAGCAGCTTAAGCGGGAGGGCCGGCTACAATGAGCAGTTCTTC. This chain uses TRBV7-9 with TRBJ2-1; 10 nucleotides align to TRBD2. The CDR3 consists of 16 residues. Trimming cost V 2 bases and J 3 bases; bases outside gene matches: 4. From germline, CDR1 is SEHNR and CDR2 FQNEAQ (reference sequence).